This T cell receptor (beta chain) was identified during a study of blood T cells in healthy people across ages (dated by TCRdb to between 2014 and 2017). For the study in its entirety: In model experiments, template switching captured about one uniquely barcoded TCR beta cDNA molecule for every two T cells. Using deep sequencing normalized with unique cDNA molecular identifiers, the study measured how TCR beta repertoire diversity changes with age. Donors were grouped into four age groups: young (average approximately 15 years), middle-aged (roughly 40), aged (roughly 67) and long-lived (around 80). To avoid experimental bias, donors of different ages were distributed randomly across sequencing lanes. For two donors (one aged 18 to 30 and one aged 80 or older), the study analyzed two additional independent replicas of 1 million unique cDNA reads from the same blood draw.

Library preparation was by 5' RACE. Instrument on record: Illumina HiSeq 2500. The second PCR ran for roughly 7 to 12 cycles and used a J-beta primer mix along with a sample-barcoded 5' primer. Each TCR beta cDNA molecule received a unique molecular identifier from a template-switch 5' adaptor carrying 12 random nucleotides. At least 3 million CDR3-containing paired-end reads were obtained from each sample. First-strand cDNA synthesis was performed from all RNA using the Mint cDNA synthesis kit, with priming by a TRBC-specific oligonucleotide. All cDNA was treated with uracil-DNA glycosylase and then went through a first 18-cycle PCR with the universal primers M1SS and BC2_uni_R. Per the authors' processing: Normalization of each sample was performed by random selection of 1 million high-quality reads, each carrying a distinct molecular identifier. Instead of being binned into consensus sequences, reads that shared molecular identifiers were thrown out. MiTCR, set to a Q25 quality threshold and the strictest error-elimination algorithm, was used for CDR3 identification, clonotype clustering and error correction. Lower-bound total TCR beta diversity was estimated with a nonparametric unseen species model using Euler transformation. TCRdb handled the public reads itself, with Q25 trimming in fastp and clone calling in MiXCR, and kept productive beta chains. A single entry per CDR3 protein holds the most common genes and DNA from its merged rows. The V and J calls and clone size are TCRdb's, not the authors'. In all, the sample holds about 800,000 distinct CDR3 sequences, and about 62% of those were seen once. The ten largest clonotypes hold around 22% of the sample.

Concerning this clonotype itself: It has no known antigen specificity. No per-base quality is available; no much larger clone lies one base away.

The CDR3 spans 16 residues, from the cysteine through the phenylalanine. Only CDR3 DNA remains: 48 bases, in frame from the first base. V ends up 4 bases short and J 3 bases short, with an unmatched junction base count of 8. The germline V gene supplies CDR1 SGHTA and CDR2 FQGNSA. What the authors observed across the whole study: Conclusive comparison of naive and antigen-experienced compartments was prevented by the profiling of bulk unsorted PBMCs. There was a strong correlation between observed TCR beta diversity and the percentage of naive T cells measured by flow cytometry. The long-lived group showed more naive CD4+ T cells, fewer expanded clones and increased TCR diversity than the aged group, suggesting age selection. Observed TCR beta diversity per million T cells fell roughly linearly with age, and a significant reduction was already apparent by age about 43. Because the CMV infection status of the donors was unknown, age-related changes in expanded clonotypes may potentially have been confounded. Estimates of total diversity based on one million sequenced T cells were considered lower bounds and underestimates.

Systemically healthy Caucasian individuals from Russia, some 40 in total and aged about 6 to 90 years, were included as donors. About 9.8 milliliters of peripheral blood were drawn from each donor into EDTA-treated Vacutainer tubes. Ficoll-Paque density-gradient centrifugation was used to isolate PBMCs, with at least 6 million obtained per sample. Trizol reagent was used to extract total RNA from the PBMCs, yielding at least 6 micrograms per sample. The percentages of naive CD45RAhigh/CD27high T cells were determined by flow cytometry on a PBMC aliquot from every donor. The sequence joins TRBV7-2 to TRBJ2-7; 11 central nucleotides agree with TRBD1. The source material was blood. The TCR comes from a young man in good health. In nucleotides, the sequence is TGTGCCAGCAGCTGGTGGGGGGGACAGGGGGTCTACGAGCAGTACTTC. This translates into CASSWWGGQGVYEQYF.